The 32 T cell receptor beta chains presented below share a single source sample, sequenced in a study of early T cells in non-severe SARS-CoV-2 infection. TCRdb processed the 5' RACE reads anew with MiXCR; each CDR3 protein has one entry. The sample shows 45,000 to 55,000 distinct CDR3 sequences, approximately 9.4% of them seen only once. The sequenced sample was whole blood. Receptor source: an adult who was a healthcare worker with PCR-confirmed SARS-CoV-2 infection or an uninfected control (not recorded which).

This clonotype has a handful of counts. Relative to the germline gene, one junction end is altered; a read error may explain this. The V and J genes are TRBV28 and TRBJ2-1, with D perhaps being TRBD1 or TRBD2 (5 bases each). Germline-derived CDR1 and CDR2 are MDHEN and SYDVKM. CDR3 length: 14 residues. In DNA form, the CDR3 reads TGTGCCAGCAGCTTCCGGGGCTCCCACAATGAGCAGTTCTTC. It translates to CASSFRGSHNEQFF.

In this sample, this clonotype turned up a few times. CDR3 protein: CASSLDRVGGYTF. The CDR3, as DNA: TGTGCCAGCAGTCTTGACAGGGTGGGTGGCTACACCTTC. This chain connects TRBV6-5 to TRBJ1-2; 7 bases match TRBD1. V was pared by 5 bases and J by 7 bases, with 7 bases of the junction left unmatched. Germline V lookup: CDR1 MNHEY, CDR2 SVGAGI. The CDR3 is made up of 13 amino acids.

This clonotype came up a few times. The rearrangement uses TRBV10-3 and TRBJ2-7; TRBD1 agrees at 7 bases. The J segment lost 6 bases and the V segment lost 6 bases, leaving 5 bases of the junction unmatched. CDR1 and CDR2 from the germline V gene are ENHRY and SYGVKD. CDR3 length: 12 amino acids. The CDR3 spells CAIRLQGREQYF. CDR3 DNA: TGTGCCATCAGGCTACAGGGGCGCGAGCAGTACTTC.

This clonotype was recorded many times. The V call is TRBV6-5, the J call TRBJ2-2, with 7 nucleotides matching TRBD1. CDR3 length: 14 amino acids. V lost 6 bases to trimming and J lost 3 bases; unmatched junction nucleotides: 4. CDR1 and CDR2 from the germline V gene are MNHEY and SVGAGI. CDR3 in amino acids: CASSRQGHTGELFF. CDR3 in DNA: TGTGCCAGCAGCCGACAGGGCCACACCGGGGAGCTGTTTTTT.

This clonotype came up many times. This chain links TRBV2 with TRBJ2-2, with 14 bases fitting TRBD2. Germline CDR1 and CDR2: SNHLY and FYNNEI. After removal of 6 bases from V and 4 bases from J, the junction contained 13 bases not matched to a gene. This CDR3 region has 19 residues. The CDR3 nucleotides are TGTGCCAGCAGCGCTAGTGGGACTAGCGGGAGCAAGGGCACCGGGGAGCTGTTTTTT. It translates to CASSASGTSGSKGTGELFF. Full variable domain (missing parts from reference TRBV2 and TRBJ2-2): EPEVTQTPSHQVTQMGQEVILRCVPISNHLYFYWYRQILGQKVEFLVSFYNNEISEKSEIFDDQFSVERPDGSNFTLKIRSTKLEDSAMYFCASSASGTSGSKGTGELFFGEGSRLTVL.

This clonotype was detected ten times or more. The chain employs TRBV6-6 and TRBJ1-1; maybe TRBD1 (6 bases). CDR1 is MNHNY and CDR2 is SVGAGI in the germline V gene (reference sequence). This CDR3 region has 14 residues. Trimming stripped 0 bases from V and 4 bases from J, with 9 bases between. The CDR3 sequence is CASSYSWGLTEAFF. For the CDR3, the DNA is TGTGCCAGCAGTTACTCGTGGGGGCTCACTGAAGCTTTCTTT.

Ten or more counts support this clonotype. The chain is built from TRBV11-2 and TRBJ1-1; no reliable D call. V lost 3 bases, J lost 9 bases, and 5 bases lay in between. This CDR3 region has 10 residues. Germline V CDR1 and CDR2: SGHAT, FQNNGV. CDR3 in amino acids: CASSFVKAFF. The CDR3 DNA is TGTGCCAGCAGCTTTGTGAAAGCTTTCTTT.

In this sample, this clonotype turned up many times. The genes are TRBV6-5 and TRBJ2-7; D remains unclear. Germline V gene lookup returns CDR1 MNHEY and CDR2 SVGAGI. The CDR3 has 14 residues. Between the trimmed V and J ends, which lost 0 bases and 2 bases, there was a span of 8 bases. This CDR3 reads CASSYSAEAYEQYF. CDR3 in DNA: TGTGCCAGCAGTTACTCTGCAGAAGCCTACGAGCAGTACTTC.

V and J are TRBV11-2 and TRBJ2-1; D may be TRBD2 (6 bases). Trimming took 4 bases from V and 5 from J, leaving 12 bases between them. Germline V CDR1 and CDR2: SGHAT, FQNNGV. CDR3 length: 14 amino acids. The CDR3 protein is CASSSDYLNNEQFF. The CDR3 DNA reads TGTGCCAGCAGCTCGGACTACCTCAACAATGAGCAGTTCTTC.

The sample holds many counts of this clonotype. The gene calls are TRBV7-9 and TRBJ1-1; D call uncertain. Germline V gene sequence: CDR1 SEHNR, CDR2 FQNEAQ (reference sequence). Trimming took 0 bases from V and 0 from J, leaving 2 bases between them. The CDR3 length is 13 residues. The CDR3: CASSLALNTEAFF. In DNA form, the CDR3 reads TGTGCCAGCAGCTTAGCCCTGAACACTGAAGCTTTCTTT.

This clonotype has just a few counts. The rearrangement joins TRBV3-1 to TRBJ2-2; D not resolved. Deletions cut 4 bases from V and 6 bases from J, with 6 bases between. Germline CDR1 is LGHDT and CDR2 is YNNKEL (reference sequence). The CDR3 contains 12 residues. The CDR3 bases are TGTGCCAGCAGCCCACAATCCGGGGAGCTGTTTTTT. This codes for CASSPQSGELFF.

This clonotype was seen at least ten times. V is TRBV3-1 and J is TRBJ2-7, with TRBD1 as a possible D gene (5 bases). Germline CDR1 reads LGHDT; CDR2 reads YNNKEL (reference sequence). The V and J ends lost 2 bases and 5 bases respectively, with 10 bases between them. This CDR3 region has 13 residues. The DNA for the CDR3 is TGTGCCAGCAGCCAACCATCCAGGGACGAGCAGTACTTC. Amino acids: CASSQPSRDEQYF.

This clonotype was counted between two and nine times. In DNA, the CDR3 is TGCGCCAGCAGCCGTGGTGGCAGTGACTACGAGCAGTACTTC. Encoded protein: CASSRGGSDYEQYF. V is TRBV5-1 and J is TRBJ2-7; no reliable D call. Germline CDR1 reads SGHRS; CDR2 reads YFSETQ. The V end was cut by 4 bases, the J end by 3 bases, with 14 bases between. The CDR3 is 14 residues long.

The rearrangement joins TRBV15 to TRBJ1-1, with TRBD1 identical over 9 bases. The CDR3 sequence is 16 residues long. Germline V lookup: CDR1 LNHNV, CDR2 YYDKDF (reference sequence). Unmatched junction bases numbered 7, after V lost 0 bases and J lost 5 bases. As DNA, the CDR3 is TGTGCCACCAGCAGAGATCGGATACAGGGGGCTACTGAAGCTTTCTTT. It is translated as CATSRDRIQGATEAFF.

This clonotype showed up many times. The chain couples TRBV6-4 to TRBJ2-1; D is possibly TRBD2 (6 bases). CDR1 is MRHNA and CDR2 is SNTAGT in the germline V gene. Trimming removed 10 bases from V and 12 bases from J, with 25 bases in between. The CDR3 is made up of 14 amino acids. The DNA for the CDR3 is TGTGCCACCACGGAGGGGCCCTATTCTCCCGTGCAGTTCTTC. Protein product: CATTEGPYSPVQFF.

The CDR3 sequence: CSVEGIRLDEQFF. CDR3 DNA sequence: TGCAGCGTTGAAGGAATCCGGCTGGATGAGCAGTTCTTC. The chain recombines TRBV29-1 with TRBJ2-1, with D hard to call. The CDR3 is 13 residues long. Germline CDR1 is SQVTM and CDR2 is ANQGSEA. The V end was cut by 1 base, the J end by 8 bases, with 12 bases between.

This chain links TRBV20-1 with TRBJ1-6; D remains ambiguous. V was shortened by 0 bases and J by 9 bases, with 9 bases between the two germline ends. Germline lookup yields CDR1 DFQATT and CDR2 SNEGSKA (reference sequence). The CDR3 runs to 13 residues. CDR3 sequence: CSARDPGVSPLHF. The CDR3 DNA follows: TGCAGTGCTAGAGATCCCGGGGTTTCACCCCTCCACTTT.

In this sample, this clonotype is medium-sized (0.01 to 0.1%). J is TRBJ1-2 and V is TRBV6-5; D is possibly TRBD1 (5 bases). The CDR3 spans 14 residues. V lost 0 bases and J 6 bases, leaving 11 bases between the germline ends. Germline-derived CDR1 and CDR2 are MNHEY and SVGAGI. CDR3: CASSYSYGHDGYTF. The DNA for the CDR3 is TGTGCCAGCAGTTACTCTTACGGACACGATGGCTACACCTTC.

At least ten counts were recorded for this clonotype. The J gene is TRBJ1-1, the V gene TRBV3-1; D is unresolved. Trimming shortened V by 2 bases and J by 6 bases, and 10 bases separated the two germline ends. CDR1 is LGHDT, CDR2 YNNKEL, per germline (reference sequence). The CDR3 is 13 residues long. CDR3 DNA: TGTGCCAGCAGCCAACTCCTCAAGGCTGAAGCTTTCTTT. It translates to CASSQLLKAEAFF.

The genes are TRBV4-1 and TRBJ2-1; D uncertain. Germline V lookup: CDR1 MGHRA, CDR2 YSYEKL. The CDR3 is made up of 11 amino acids. Trimming took 0 bases from V and 12 from J, leaving 6 bases between them. The CDR3 region has the DNA TGCGCCAGCAGCCAAGATGTGGCGCAGTTCTTC. It codes for CASSQDVAQFF.

This chain connects TRBV11-2 to TRBJ2-1; D remains unclear. The CDR3 is made up of 14 amino acids. CDR1 is SGHAT and CDR2 is FQNNGV in the germline V gene. V was pared by 1 base and J by 8 bases, with 12 bases between. CDR3: CASSLAGRNDEQFF. In DNA, the CDR3 is TGTGCCAGCAGCTTAGCCGGTAGAAACGATGAGCAGTTCTTC.

This clonotype has ten or more counts. This chain links TRBV15 with TRBJ2-1; no firm D call. This CDR3 has 14 residues. V was trimmed by 0 bases and J by 8 bases, leaving 11 bases between them. Looked up from germline, CDR1 is LNHNV and CDR2 is YYDKDF (reference sequence). The CDR3 region has the DNA TGTGCCACCAGCAGAGATAAGGAAGTCTATGAGCAGTTCTTC. Translated: CATSRDKEVYEQFF.

This clonotype was seen ten or more times. This chain connects TRBV14 to TRBJ2-7; maybe TRBD2 (6 bases). This CDR3 comprises 17 residues. Per germline, CDR1 SGHDN and CDR2 FVKESK. V dropped 4 bases and J dropped 0 bases, with 19 bases sitting between them. The CDR3 DNA reads TGTGCCAGCAGCCCGAGGAGGGAAATCTTCAACTCCTACGAGCAGTACTTC. This codes for CASSPRREIFNSYEQYF.

This clonotype was detected ten times or more. The chain is built from TRBV24-1 and TRBJ2-2; D remains unclear. CDR1 is KGHDR and CDR2 is SFDVKD in the germline V gene. Trimming left V 7 bases short and J 3 bases short, with 8 bases between. The CDR3 has 13 amino acids. The CDR3 region is CATRDDYTGELFF. CDR3 nucleotide sequence: TGTGCCACCAGGGATGATTACACCGGGGAGCTGTTTTTT.

The table lists this clonotype with many counts. The CDR3: CSAAGSPKGEQFF. In DNA, the CDR3 is TGCAGCGCAGCGGGTTCCCCCAAAGGTGAGCAGTTCTTC. This chain joins TRBV29-1 and TRBJ2-1; D perhaps matches TRBD2 (6 bases). Germline V lookup: CDR1 SQVTM, CDR2 ANQGSEA. V was trimmed by 7 bases and J by 9 bases, leaving 19 bases between them. This CDR3 spans 13 amino acids.

This clonotype was seen ten or more times. The chain employs TRBV5-6 and TRBJ2-7; TRBD2 matches at 8 bases. V lost 1 base to trimming and J lost 3 bases; unmatched junction nucleotides: 3. Germline-derived CDR1 and CDR2 are SGHDT and YYEEEE. The CDR3 covers 14 residues. The CDR3 DNA sequence: TGTGCCAGCAGCTTGAACGGGAGGGACTACGAGCAGTACTTC. It encodes CASSLNGRDYEQYF.

This rearrangement joins TRBV27 to TRBJ1-5; D uncertain. Trimming cost V 7 bases and J 4 bases, with 8 bases left between them. The CDR3 is 12 amino acids. CDR1 MNHEY and CDR2 SMNVEV come from the germline V gene (reference sequence). In DNA, the CDR3 is TGTGCCAGCAACACGGGGAATCAGCCCCAGCATTTT. It translates to CASNTGNQPQHF.

The chain employs TRBV12-3 or TRBV12-4 and TRBJ2-1; TRBD2 aligns across 11 bases. The CDR3 has 17 residues. The V and J ends lost 4 bases and 7 bases, in that order; junction bases with no gene match: 12. CDR3 sequence reads: CASSYPPLLAGGNEQFF. The CDR3 bases are TGTGCCAGCAGTTACCCCCCCCTCCTAGCGGGAGGAAATGAGCAGTTCTTC.

There are many counts of this clonotype. V gene TRBV19 combines with J gene TRBJ1-5, with 7 bases identical to TRBD1. J was trimmed by 11 bases and V by 3 bases; bases with no gene match: 16. CDR3 length: 16 residues. Germline-derived CDR1 and CDR2 are LNHDA and SQIVND (reference sequence). CDR3 DNA: TGTGCCAGTAGTATCGGCGAGGGGGACAGCCGTCCGGCCCAGCATTTT. It is translated as CASSIGEGDSRPAQHF.

This clonotype was found many times. The chain is built from TRBV2 and TRBJ2-1; TRBD1 agrees at 7 bases. Germline V gene data show CDR1 as SNHLY and CDR2 as FYNNEI. V was pared by 9 bases and J by 1 base, with 6 bases of the junction left unmatched. This CDR3 has 14 amino acids. CDR3 protein: CASCRDSSYNEQFF. CDR3 nucleotides: TGTGCCAGTTGCCGGGACAGTTCCTACAATGAGCAGTTCTTC. The full variable domain, rest sourced from reference TRBV2 and TRBJ2-1, is EPEVTQTPSHQVTQMGQEVILRCVPISNHLYFYWYRQILGQKVEFLVSFYNNEISEKSEIFDDQFSVERPDGSNFTLKIRSTKLEDSAMYFCASCRDSSYNEQFFGPGTRLTVL.

Ten or more counts support this clonotype. This sequence joins TRBV11-2 and TRBJ1-2, with D uncertain. CDR1 and CDR2 (germline): SGHAT, FQNNGV. V was cut by 5 bases and J by 3 bases, with 7 bases left in between. The CDR3 is 12 amino acids. CDR3 DNA sequence: TGTGCCAGCAGCGTGAGGGACTATGGCTACACCTTC. Amino acid sequence: CASSVRDYGYTF. Full variable domain (missing parts from reference TRBV11-2 and TRBJ1-2): EAGVAQSPRYKIIEKRQSVAFWCNPISGHATLYWYQQILGQGPKLLIQFQNNGVVDDSQLPKDRFSAERLKGVDSTLKIQPAKLEDSAVYLCASSVRDYGYTFGSGTRLTVV.

Ten or more counts support this clonotype. V usage is TRBV20-1 and J usage is TRBJ2-3; possibly TRBD2 for D (6 bases). The germline V gene has CDR1 DFQATT and CDR2 SNEGSKA (reference sequence). This CDR3 spans 13 amino acids. V dropped 3 bases and J dropped 6 bases, with 13 bases sitting between them. Here the CDR3 reads CSASVRAGDTQYF. The CDR3, as DNA: TGCAGTGCTAGTGTTAGGGCGGGGGATACGCAGTATTTT.